The clone carrying this TCR beta chain was observed a few times. Its antigen is still unknown. Relative to the germline gene, one junction end is altered; a read error may explain this. Donors showed nominal health when sampled, although they likely had unrecorded immune exposures. This entry belongs to a study of cytomegalovirus exposure and HLA in healthy donors. General study points: While the bulk of TCR sequences proved rare, some public TCRs turned up in many donors. Researchers reported that a few CMV-associated chains were confirmed in vitro as CMV antigen-specific. Per published reports, the classifier diagnosed cytomegalovirus status with high specificity and sensitivity.

The germline gives CDR1 SSHAT, CDR2 FNYEAQ (reference sequence). This CDR3 is 17 amino acids long. 13 Jbeta primers and 60 Vbeta primers were used for the PCR. Assay: immunoSEQ multiplex PCR; the TCRdb copy retains only in-frame clones and omits some. The data show just over 200,000 clones, 65% to 85% seen once. The sample consisted of PBMCs. The chain has TRBV7-7 and TRBJ2-1, with a possible D match to TRBD1 (5 bases). The receptor's source is a man between 45 and 60 years old in good health and CMV-seronegative. DNA of the CDR3: TGTGCTAGCAGCCAAGACAGTAGTATTAGCTCCTACAATGAGCAGTTCTTC. This sequence encodes CASSQDSSISSYNEQFF.